This TCR beta chain is from a study of beta chain features in type 1 diabetes. In this sample, this clone turned up many times. Since all of the isolated RNA was reverse transcribed, expressed TCRB transcripts were what got sequenced. Profiled with immunoSEQ multiplex PCR; TCRdb holds only in-frame clones, not every one. This table holds some 270,000 clones, around 7.3% found once. The V and J ends lost 5 bases and 0 bases respectively, with 8 bases between them. Germline V lookup: CDR1 MGHDK, CDR2 SYGVNS. The length of the CDR3 is 14 residues. This TCR derives from a woman aged 18-29 years in good health. V and J are TRBV25-1 and TRBJ1-3; D gene unclear. Material for sequencing was central memory CD4+ T cells from blood. The CDR3 spells CASSQASSGNTIYF. CDR3 in DNA: TGTGCCAGCAGTCAGGCTTCCTCTGGAAACACCATATATTTT.